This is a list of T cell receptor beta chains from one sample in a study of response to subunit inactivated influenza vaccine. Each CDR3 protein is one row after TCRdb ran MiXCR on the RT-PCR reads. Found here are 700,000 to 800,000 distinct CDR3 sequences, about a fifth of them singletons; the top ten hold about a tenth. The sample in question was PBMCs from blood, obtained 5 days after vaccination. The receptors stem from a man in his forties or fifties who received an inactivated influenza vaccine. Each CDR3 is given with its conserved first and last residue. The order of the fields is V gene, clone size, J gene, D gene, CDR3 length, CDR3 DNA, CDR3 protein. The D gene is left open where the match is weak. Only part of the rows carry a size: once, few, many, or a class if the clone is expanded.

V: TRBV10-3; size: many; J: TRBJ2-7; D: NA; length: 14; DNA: TGTGCCATCAGTGATTCTGGGCCAACCTACGAGCAGTACTTC; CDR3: CAISDSGPTYEQYF
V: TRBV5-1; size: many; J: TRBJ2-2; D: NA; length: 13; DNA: TGCGCCAGCAGCTTGTATGCGACCGGGGAGCTGTTTTTT; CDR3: CASSLYATGELFF
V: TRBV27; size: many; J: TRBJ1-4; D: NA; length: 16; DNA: TGTGCCAGCAGTGGCCTTTTGCGAGGCGCTAATGAAAAACTGTTTTTT; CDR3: CASSGLLRGANEKLFF
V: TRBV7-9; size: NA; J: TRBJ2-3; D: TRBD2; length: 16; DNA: TGTGCCAGCAGCTCGACCGGCCTAGCGGGAGGAGACACGCAGTATTTT; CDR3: CASSSTGLAGGDTQYF
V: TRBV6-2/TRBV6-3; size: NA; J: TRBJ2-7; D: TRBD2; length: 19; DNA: TGTGCCAGCAGATCACCGGGACTAGCGTCCCAACTGACAACCTACGAGCAGTACTTC; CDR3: CASRSPGLASQLTTYEQYF
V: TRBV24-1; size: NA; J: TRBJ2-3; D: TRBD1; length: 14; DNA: TGTGCCACCGAGGGACAGAGAAGCACAGATACGCAGTATTTT; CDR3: CATEGQRSTDTQYF
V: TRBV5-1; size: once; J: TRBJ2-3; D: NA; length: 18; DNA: TGCGGCAGCAGCTTGGCCAGGGGACTCATAAGCTCGTCAGATACGCAGTATTTT; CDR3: CGSSLARGLISSSDTQYF
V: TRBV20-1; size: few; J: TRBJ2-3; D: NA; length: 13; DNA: TGCAGTGCTGGTCACGGGAGCACAGATACGCAGTATTTT; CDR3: CSAGHGSTDTQYF
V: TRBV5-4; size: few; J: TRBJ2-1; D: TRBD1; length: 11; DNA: TGTGCCAGCAGCTGGCAGGGACAGGCCTTCTTC; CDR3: CASSWQGQAFF
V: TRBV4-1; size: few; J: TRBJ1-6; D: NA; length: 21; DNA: TGCGCCAGCAGCCAAGATTGGGCAGGGGTGAAACTCGTTGCGCAGACCTCACCCCTCCACTTT; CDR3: CASSQDWAGVKLVAQTSPLHF
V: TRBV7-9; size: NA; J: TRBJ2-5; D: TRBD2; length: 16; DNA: TGTGCCAGCAGGGGTATTGGAGCGGGAGTAGGAGAGACCCAGTACTTC; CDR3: CASRGIGAGVGETQYF
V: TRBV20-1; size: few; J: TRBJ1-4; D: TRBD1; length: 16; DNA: TGCAGTGCTAAAGTGACCGGGACAGGCTCTAATGAAAAACTGTTTTTT; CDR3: CSAKVTGTGSNEKLFF
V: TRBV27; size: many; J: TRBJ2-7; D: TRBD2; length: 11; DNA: TGTGCCAGCCTTAGCGGGAGCGAGCAGTACTTC; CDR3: CASLSGSEQYF
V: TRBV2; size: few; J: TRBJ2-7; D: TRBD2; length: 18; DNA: TGTGCCAGCAGTAGGGGCCTGACTAGCGGGAGGGCCCTTAGCGAGCAGTACTTC; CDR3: CASSRGLTSGRALSEQYF
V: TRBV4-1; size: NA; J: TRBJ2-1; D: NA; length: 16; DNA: TGCGCCAGCAGCCATCCTCGAGGGTGGGCGCTCAATGAGCAGTTCTTC; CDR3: CASSHPRGWALNEQFF
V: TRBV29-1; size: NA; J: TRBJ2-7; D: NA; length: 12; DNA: TGCAGCGCCGCAGGGTCGGGTGGCGAGCAGTACTTC; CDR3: CSAAGSGGEQYF
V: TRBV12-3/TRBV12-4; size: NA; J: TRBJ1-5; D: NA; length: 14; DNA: TGTGCCAGCAACCGGCGCGGGGGTGGTCAGCCCCAGCATTTT; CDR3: CASNRRGGGQPQHF
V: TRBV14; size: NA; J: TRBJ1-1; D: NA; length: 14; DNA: TGTGCCAGCAGCCAAGTTCAAGGGATCACTGAAGCTTTCTTT; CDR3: CASSQVQGITEAFF
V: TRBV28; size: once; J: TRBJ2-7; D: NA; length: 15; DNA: TGTGCCAGCAGTTTAAGGCAGGGTAGACGCTACGAGCAGTACTTC; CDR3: CASSLRQGRRYEQYF
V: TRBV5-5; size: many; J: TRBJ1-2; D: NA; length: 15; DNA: TGTGCCAGCAGCTTGGTTACGGGGATCGGCTATGGCTACACCTTC; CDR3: CASSLVTGIGYGYTF
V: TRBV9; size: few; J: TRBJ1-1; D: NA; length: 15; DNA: TGTGCCAGCAGCGTAGTCGGCAGCCTGAACACTGAAGCTTTCTTT; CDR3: CASSVVGSLNTEAFF
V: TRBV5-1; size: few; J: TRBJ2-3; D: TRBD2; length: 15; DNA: TGCGCCAGCAGCTCCGGGACTAGCCATCCAGATACGCAGTATTTT; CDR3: CASSSGTSHPDTQYF
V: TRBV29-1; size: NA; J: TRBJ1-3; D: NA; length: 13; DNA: TGCAGCGCCAAAGCAAACTCTGGAAACACCATATATTTT; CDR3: CSAKANSGNTIYF
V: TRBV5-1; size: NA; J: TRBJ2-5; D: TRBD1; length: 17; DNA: TGCGCCAGCAGCCCCGGACAGGGACCCAGTAATCAAGAGACCCAGTACTTC; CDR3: CASSPGQGPSNQETQYF
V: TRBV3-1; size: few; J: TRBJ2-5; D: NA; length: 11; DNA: TGTGCCAGCAGCCAAACGGGGACCCAGTACTTC; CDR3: CASSQTGTQYF
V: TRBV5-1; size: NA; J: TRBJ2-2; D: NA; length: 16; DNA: TGCGCCAGCAGCCCGAGGACGGATCCGGGCACCGGGGAGCTGTTTTTT; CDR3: CASSPRTDPGTGELFF
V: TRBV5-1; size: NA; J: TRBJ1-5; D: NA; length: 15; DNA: TGCGCCAGCAGCTCGGCAGCGGGAGGCAATCAGCCCCAGCATTTT; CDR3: CASSSAAGGNQPQHF
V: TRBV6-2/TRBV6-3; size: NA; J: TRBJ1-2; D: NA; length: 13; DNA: TGTGCCAGCAGTTACTCGATTCGGCAGAGCTACACCTTC; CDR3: CASSYSIRQSYTF
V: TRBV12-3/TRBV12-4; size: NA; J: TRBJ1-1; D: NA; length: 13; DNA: TGTGCCAGCAGTTTTGGGGTTGGGACTGAAGCTTTCTTT; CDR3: CASSFGVGTEAFF
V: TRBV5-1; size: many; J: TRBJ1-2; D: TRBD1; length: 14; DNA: TGCGCCAGCAGCAGAGACAGGGAGAACTATGGCTACACCTTC; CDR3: CASSRDRENYGYTF
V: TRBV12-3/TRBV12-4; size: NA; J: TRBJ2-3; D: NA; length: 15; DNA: TGTGCCAGCAGTTTAGCTCACAGGGTAGCGGATACGCAGTATTTT; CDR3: CASSLAHRVADTQYF
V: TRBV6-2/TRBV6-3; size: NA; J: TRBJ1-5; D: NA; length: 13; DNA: TGTGCCAGCAGTTACCTAAGCAATCAGCCCCAGCATTTT; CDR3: CASSYLSNQPQHF
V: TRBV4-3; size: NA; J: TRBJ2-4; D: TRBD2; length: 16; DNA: TGCGCCAGCAGCCCTAGACTAGCGGGTGTCAAAAACATTCAGTACTTC; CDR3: CASSPRLAGVKNIQYF
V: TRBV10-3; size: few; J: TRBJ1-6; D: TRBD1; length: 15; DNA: TGTGCCATCAGGGCTGGGGACAGTGTCCATTCACCCCTCCACTTT; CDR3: CAIRAGDSVHSPLHF
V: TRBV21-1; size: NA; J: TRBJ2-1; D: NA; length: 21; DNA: TGTGCCAGCAGCAAAGTGGGGCTAGAAGGCGGGAGGGCCACGTCCTACAATGAGCAGTTCTTC; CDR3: CASSKVGLEGGRATSYNEQFF
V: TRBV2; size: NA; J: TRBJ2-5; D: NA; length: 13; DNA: TGTGCCAGCAGAGAACAGGGTTTTGCGACCCAGTACTTC; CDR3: CASREQGFATQYF
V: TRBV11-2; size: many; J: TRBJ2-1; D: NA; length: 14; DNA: TGTGCCAGCAGCTTATGGGCAGGGGACAATGAGCAGTTCTTC; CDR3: CASSLWAGDNEQFF
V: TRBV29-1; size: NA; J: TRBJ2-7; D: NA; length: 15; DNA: TGCAGCGTCTCTCAGGGCAGGGTACGCTCCTACGAGCAGTACTTC; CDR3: CSVSQGRVRSYEQYF
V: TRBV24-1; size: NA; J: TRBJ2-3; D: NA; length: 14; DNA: TGTGCCACCAGTGACTCGTGGATTGCAGATACGCAGTATTTT; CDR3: CATSDSWIADTQYF
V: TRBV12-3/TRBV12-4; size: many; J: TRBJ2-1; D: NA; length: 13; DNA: TGTGCCAGCAGTCTTGGTTCGTTCAATGAGCAGTTCTTC; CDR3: CASSLGSFNEQFF
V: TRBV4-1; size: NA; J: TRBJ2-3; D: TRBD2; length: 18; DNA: TGCGCCAGCAGCCAAGCTTGGACTAGCGGGGGGAGCACAGATACGCAGTATTTT; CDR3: CASSQAWTSGGSTDTQYF
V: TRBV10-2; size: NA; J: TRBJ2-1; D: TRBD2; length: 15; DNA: TGCGCCAGCAGTGGAGGTAGCGGGGGAAAGAATGAGCAGTTCTTC; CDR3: CASSGGSGGKNEQFF
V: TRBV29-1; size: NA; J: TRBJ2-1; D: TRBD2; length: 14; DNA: TGCAGCTCCACCCTGGCTCGCGGGGGGGGTGAGCAGTTCTTC; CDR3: CSSTLARGGGEQFF
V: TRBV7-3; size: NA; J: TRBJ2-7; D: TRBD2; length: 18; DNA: TGTGCCAGCAGCTCAAAAGGCGGGACTAGCGGGAGGACCTACGAGCAGTACTTC; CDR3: CASSSKGGTSGRTYEQYF
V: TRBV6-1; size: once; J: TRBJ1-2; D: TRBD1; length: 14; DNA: TGTGCCAGCAGGGGGACAGGGGGCCTTTATGGCTACACCTTC; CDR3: CASRGTGGLYGYTF
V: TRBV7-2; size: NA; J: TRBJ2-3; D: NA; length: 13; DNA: TGTGCCAGCAGCTTAGGAGCGGAGGATACGCAGTATTTT; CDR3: CASSLGAEDTQYF
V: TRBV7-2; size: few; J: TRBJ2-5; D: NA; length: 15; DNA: TGTGCCAGCAGCACGGGGGTCCAAAGGGGAAGGACCCAGTACTTC; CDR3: CASSTGVQRGRTQYF
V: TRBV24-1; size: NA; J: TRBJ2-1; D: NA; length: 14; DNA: TGTGCCACCAGTGACCCTGACAGTGCCATCGAGCAGTTCTTC; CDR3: CATSDPDSAIEQFF
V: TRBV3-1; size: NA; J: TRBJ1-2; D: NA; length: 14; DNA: TGTGCCTGCGGCCCGGCGGGACACGACTATGGCTACACCTTC; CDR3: CACGPAGHDYGYTF
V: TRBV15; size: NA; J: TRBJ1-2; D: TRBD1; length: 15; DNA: TGTGCCACCAGCAACGAACAGGGGGCCAACTATGGCTACACCTTC; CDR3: CATSNEQGANYGYTF